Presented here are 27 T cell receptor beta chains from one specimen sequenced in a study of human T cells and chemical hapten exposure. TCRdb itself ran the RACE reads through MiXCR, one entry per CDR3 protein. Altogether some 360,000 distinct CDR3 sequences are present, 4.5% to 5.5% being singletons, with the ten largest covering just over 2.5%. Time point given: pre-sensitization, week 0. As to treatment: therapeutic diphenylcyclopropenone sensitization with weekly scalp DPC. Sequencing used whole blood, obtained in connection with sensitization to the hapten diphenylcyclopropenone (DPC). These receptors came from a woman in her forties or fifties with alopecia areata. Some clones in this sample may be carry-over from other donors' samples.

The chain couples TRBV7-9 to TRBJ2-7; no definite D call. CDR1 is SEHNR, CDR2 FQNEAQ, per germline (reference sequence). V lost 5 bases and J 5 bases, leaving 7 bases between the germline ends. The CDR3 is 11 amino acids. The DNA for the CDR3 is TGTGCCAGCAGCAGGAGCGACGAGCAGTACTTC. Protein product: CASSRSDEQYF.

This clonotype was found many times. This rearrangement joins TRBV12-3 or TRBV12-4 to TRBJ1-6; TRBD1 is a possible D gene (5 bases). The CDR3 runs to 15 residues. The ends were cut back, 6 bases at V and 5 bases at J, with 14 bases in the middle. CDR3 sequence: CASSPIGGNNSPLHF. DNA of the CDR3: TGTGCCAGCAGCCCGATCGGGGGGAATAATTCACCCCTCCACTTT.

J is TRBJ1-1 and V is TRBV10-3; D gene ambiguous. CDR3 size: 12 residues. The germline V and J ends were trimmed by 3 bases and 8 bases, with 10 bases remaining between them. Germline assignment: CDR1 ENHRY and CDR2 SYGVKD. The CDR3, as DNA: TGTGCCATCAGTGACTCCGACAAGGAAGCTTTCTTT. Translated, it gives CAISDSDKEAFF.

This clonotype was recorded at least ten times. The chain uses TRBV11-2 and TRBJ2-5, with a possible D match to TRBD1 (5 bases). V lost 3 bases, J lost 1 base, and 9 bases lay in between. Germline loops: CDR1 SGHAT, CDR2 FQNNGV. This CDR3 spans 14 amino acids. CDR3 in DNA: TGTGCCAGCAGCTTCCAGGGCTCCCAAGAGACCCAGTACTTC. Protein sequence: CASSFQGSQETQYF. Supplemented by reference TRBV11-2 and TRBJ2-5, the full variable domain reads EAGVAQSPRYKIIEKRQSVAFWCNPISGHATLYWYQQILGQGPKLLIQFQNNGVVDDSQLPKDRFSAERLKGVDSTLKIQPAKLEDSAVYLCASSFQGSQETQYFGPGTRLLVL.

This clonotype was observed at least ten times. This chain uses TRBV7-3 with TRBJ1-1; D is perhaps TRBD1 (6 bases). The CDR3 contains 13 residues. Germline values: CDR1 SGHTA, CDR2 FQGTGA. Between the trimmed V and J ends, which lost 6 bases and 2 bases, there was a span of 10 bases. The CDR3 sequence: CASSEQGNTEAFF. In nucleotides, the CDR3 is TGTGCCAGCAGTGAACAGGGAAACACTGAAGCTTTCTTT.

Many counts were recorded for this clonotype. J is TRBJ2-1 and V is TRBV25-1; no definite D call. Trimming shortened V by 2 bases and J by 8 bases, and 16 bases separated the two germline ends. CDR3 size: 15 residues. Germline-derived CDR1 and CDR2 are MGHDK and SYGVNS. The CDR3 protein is CASSERSITSDEQFF. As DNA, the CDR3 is TGTGCCAGCAGTGAAAGGAGTATTACCAGCGATGAGCAGTTCTTC.

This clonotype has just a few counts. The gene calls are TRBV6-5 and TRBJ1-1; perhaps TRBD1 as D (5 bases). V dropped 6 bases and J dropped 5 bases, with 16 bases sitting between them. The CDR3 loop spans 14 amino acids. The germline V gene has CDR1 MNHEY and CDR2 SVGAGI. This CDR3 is CASSSPGDGTEAFF. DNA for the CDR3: TGTGCCAGCAGCTCACCGGGGGATGGGACTGAAGCTTTCTTT.

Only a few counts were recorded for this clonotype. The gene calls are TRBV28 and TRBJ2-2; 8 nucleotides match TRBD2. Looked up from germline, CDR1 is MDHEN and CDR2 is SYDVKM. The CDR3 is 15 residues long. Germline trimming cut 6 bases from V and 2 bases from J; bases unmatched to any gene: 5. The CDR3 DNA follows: TGTGCCAGCAGGTTAGCGGGAACAAACACCGGGGAGCTGTTTTTT. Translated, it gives CASRLAGTNTGELFF.

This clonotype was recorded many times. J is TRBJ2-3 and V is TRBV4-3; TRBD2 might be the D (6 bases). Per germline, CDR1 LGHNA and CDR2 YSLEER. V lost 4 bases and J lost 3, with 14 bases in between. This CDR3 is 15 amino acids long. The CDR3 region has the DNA TGCGCCAGCAGCCCGCTTAGCGGCCCAACAGATACGCAGTATTTT. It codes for CASSPLSGPTDTQYF.

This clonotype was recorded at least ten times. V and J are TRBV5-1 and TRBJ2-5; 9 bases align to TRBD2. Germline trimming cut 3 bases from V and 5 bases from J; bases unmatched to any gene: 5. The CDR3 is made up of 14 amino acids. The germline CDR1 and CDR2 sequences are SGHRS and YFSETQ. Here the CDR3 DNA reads TGCGCCAGCAGCTCAGTGACTAGCGGTGAGACCCAGTACTTC. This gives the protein CASSSVTSGETQYF.

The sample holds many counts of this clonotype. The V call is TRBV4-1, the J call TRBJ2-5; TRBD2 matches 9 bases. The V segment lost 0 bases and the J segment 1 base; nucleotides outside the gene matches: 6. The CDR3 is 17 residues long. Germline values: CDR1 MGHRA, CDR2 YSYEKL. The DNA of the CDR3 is TGCGCCAGCAGCCAAGATCCAAGCGGGGGGCTCCAAGAGACCCAGTACTTC. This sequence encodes CASSQDPSGGLQETQYF.

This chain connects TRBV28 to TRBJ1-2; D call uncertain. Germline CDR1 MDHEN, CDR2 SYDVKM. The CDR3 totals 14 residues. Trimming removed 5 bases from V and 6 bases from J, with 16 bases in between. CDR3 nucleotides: TGTGCCAGCAGTACCCGAGTTTCATCCCATGGCTACACCTTC. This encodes CASSTRVSSHGYTF.

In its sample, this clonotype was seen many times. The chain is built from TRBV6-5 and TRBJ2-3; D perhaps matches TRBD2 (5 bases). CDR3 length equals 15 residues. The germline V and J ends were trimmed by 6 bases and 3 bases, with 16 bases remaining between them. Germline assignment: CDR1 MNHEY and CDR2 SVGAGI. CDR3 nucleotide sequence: TGTGCCAGCAGCTCCGGCCAGAGGGCAACAGATACGCAGTATTTT. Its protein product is CASSSGQRATDTQYF.

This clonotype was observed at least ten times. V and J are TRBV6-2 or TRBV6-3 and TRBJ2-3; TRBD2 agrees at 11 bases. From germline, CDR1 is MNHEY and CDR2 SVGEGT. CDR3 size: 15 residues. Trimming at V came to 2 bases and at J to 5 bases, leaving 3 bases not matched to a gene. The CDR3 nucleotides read TGTGCCAGCAGTTACACTAGCGGGAGAGGAGATACGCAGTATTTT. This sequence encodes CASSYTSGRGDTQYF.

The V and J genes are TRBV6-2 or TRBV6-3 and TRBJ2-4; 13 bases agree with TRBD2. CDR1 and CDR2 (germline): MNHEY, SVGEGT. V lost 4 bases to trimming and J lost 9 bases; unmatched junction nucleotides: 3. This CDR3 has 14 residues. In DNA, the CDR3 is TGTGCCAGCAGTTGGACTAGCGGGGGTGGCATTCAGTACTTC. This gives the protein CASSWTSGGGIQYF.

The CDR3 region is CASSDFSGRSQPQHF. The CDR3 DNA reads as TGTGCCAGCAGTGACTTTTCAGGTCGCAGTCAGCCCCAGCATTTT. The chain links TRBV6-1 to TRBJ1-5; D uncertain. CDR1 is MNHNS, CDR2 SASEGT, per germline. V was pared by 3 bases and J by 6 bases, with 15 bases between. The CDR3 loop spans 15 amino acids.

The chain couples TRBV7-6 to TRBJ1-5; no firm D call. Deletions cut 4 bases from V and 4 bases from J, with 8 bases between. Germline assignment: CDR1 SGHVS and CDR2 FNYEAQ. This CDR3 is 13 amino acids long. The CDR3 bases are TGTGCCAGCAGCTCACCGGGGAATCAGCCCCAGCATTTT. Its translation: CASSSPGNQPQHF.

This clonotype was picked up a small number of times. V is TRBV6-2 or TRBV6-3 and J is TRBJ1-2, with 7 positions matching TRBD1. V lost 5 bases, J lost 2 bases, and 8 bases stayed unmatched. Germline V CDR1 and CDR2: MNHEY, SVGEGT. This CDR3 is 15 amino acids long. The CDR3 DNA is TGTGCCAGCAGTGTCCCGTCGGACAGGAACTATGGCTACACCTTC. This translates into CASSVPSDRNYGYTF.

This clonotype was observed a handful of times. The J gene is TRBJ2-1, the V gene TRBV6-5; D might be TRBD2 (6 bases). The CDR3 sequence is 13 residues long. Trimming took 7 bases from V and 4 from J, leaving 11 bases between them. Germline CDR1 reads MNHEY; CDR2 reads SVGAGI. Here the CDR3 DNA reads TGTGCCAGCAAGGCGGGAACATACAATGAGCAGTTCTTC. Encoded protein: CASKAGTYNEQFF.

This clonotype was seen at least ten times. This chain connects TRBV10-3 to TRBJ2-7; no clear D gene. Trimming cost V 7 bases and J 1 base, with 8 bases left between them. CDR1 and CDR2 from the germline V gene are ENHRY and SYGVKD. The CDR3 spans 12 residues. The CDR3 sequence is CAIKDGSYEQYF. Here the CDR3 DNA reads TGTGCCATCAAGGACGGTTCCTACGAGCAGTACTTC.

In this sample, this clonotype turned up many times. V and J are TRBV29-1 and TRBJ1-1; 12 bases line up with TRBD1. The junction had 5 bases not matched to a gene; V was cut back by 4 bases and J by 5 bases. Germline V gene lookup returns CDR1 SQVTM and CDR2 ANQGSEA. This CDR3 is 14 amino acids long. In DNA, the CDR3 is TGCAGCGTTGGAGGGGACAGGGGGCGTACTGAAGCTTTCTTT. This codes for CSVGGDRGRTEAFF.

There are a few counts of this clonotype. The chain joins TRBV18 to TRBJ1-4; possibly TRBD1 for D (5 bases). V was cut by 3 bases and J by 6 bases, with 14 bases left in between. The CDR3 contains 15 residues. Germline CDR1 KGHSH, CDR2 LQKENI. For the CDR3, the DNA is TGTGCCAGCTCACCGAAAACAGTCAGGGATGAAAAACTGTTTTTT. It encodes CASSPKTVRDEKLFF.

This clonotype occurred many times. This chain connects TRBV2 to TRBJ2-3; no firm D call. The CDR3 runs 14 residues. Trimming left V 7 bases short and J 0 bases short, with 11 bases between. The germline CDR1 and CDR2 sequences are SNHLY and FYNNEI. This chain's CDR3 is CASMSRSSTDTQYF. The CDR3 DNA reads TGTGCCAGCATGTCGCGATCTAGCACAGATACGCAGTATTTT.

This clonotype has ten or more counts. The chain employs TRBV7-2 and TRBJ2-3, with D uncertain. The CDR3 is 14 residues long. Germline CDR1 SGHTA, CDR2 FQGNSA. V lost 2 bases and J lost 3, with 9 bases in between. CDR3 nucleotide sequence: TGTGCCAGCAGCTTAATTCGGAGTACAGATACGCAGTATTTT. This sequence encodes CASSLIRSTDTQYF.

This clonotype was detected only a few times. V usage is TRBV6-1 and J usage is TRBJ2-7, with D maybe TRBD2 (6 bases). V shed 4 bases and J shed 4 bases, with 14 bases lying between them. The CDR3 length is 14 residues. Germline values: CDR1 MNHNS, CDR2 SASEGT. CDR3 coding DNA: TGTGCCAGCAGTGTTATCGGGGGAAGATACGAGCAGTACTTC. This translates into CASSVIGGRYEQYF.

The CDR3 here is CASTTGPDGNTIYF. CDR3 sequence (DNA): TGTGCCAGCACTACAGGGCCGGACGGAAACACCATATATTTT. The chain combines TRBV9 with TRBJ1-3; possibly TRBD1 for D (6 bases). From germline, CDR1 is SGDLS and CDR2 YYNGEE. V shed 6 bases and J shed 4 bases, with 14 bases lying between them. The length of the CDR3 is 14 residues.

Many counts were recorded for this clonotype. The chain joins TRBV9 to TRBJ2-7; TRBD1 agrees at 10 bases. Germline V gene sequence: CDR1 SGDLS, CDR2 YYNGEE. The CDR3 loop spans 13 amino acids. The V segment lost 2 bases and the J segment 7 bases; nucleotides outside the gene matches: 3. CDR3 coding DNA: TGTGCCAGCAGCGTGAGACAGGGGGCAGAGCAGTACTTC. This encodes CASSVRQGAEQYF.